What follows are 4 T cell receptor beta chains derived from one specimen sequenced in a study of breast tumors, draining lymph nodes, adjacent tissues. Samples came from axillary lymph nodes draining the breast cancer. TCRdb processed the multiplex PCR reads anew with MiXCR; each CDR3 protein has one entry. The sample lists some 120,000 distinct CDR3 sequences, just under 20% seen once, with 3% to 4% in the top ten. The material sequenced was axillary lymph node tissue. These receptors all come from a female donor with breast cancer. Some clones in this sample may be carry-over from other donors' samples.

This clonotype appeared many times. CDR3 in DNA: TGTGCCAGCAGCTCCCCCCGGACGGATTACTCTGGAAACACCATATATTTT. The encoded protein is CASSSPRTDYSGNTIYF. The V call is TRBV7-8, the J call TRBJ1-3, with no clear D. The V end was cut by 4 bases, the J end by 0 bases, with 16 bases between. This CDR3 is built from 17 residues. CDR1 is SGHVS, CDR2 FQNEAQ, per germline.

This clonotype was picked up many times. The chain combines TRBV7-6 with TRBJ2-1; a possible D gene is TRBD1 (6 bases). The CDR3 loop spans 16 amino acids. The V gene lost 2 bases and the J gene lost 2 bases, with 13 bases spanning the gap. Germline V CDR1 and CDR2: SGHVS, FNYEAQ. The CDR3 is CASSLQPGVTYNEQFF. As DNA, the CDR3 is TGTGCCAGCAGCTTACAACCAGGGGTTACCTACAATGAGCAGTTCTTC.

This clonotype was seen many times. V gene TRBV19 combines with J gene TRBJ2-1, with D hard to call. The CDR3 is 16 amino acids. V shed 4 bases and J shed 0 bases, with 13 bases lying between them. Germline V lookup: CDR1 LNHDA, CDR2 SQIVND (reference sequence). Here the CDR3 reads CASSSQPGVSYNEQFF. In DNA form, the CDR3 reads TGTGCCAGTAGTAGCCAACCGGGCGTCTCCTACAATGAGCAGTTCTTC.

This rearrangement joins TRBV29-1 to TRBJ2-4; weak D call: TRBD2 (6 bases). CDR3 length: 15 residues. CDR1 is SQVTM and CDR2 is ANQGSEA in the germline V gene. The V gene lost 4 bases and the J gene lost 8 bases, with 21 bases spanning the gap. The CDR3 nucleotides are TGCAGCGTTGTCGGGGGATGGGGCGGTCTTCACATTCAGTACTTC. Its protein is CSVVGGWGGLHIQYF.